The sequence of this T cell receptor (beta chain) was determined in a study of OX40 agonist ivuxolimab in advanced cancers. Only in-frame clones appear in the TCRdb table, and some are missing; sequencing was by immunoSEQ multiplex PCR. The sample contains tens of thousands of clones, 86% of which appear only once. The length of the CDR3 is 15 residues. V lost 2 bases and J lost 5, with 13 bases in between. Germline CDR1 SGHRS, CDR2 YFSETQ. Blood draws occurred at baseline, cycle 4 day 1, and cycle 7 day 1. The sequence came from an adult with an advanced solid tumor such as melanoma, head and neck, liver or kidney cancer. The chain employs TRBV5-1 and TRBJ1-4, with TRBD1 as a possible D gene (6 bases). The starting material was CD4+ or CD8+ T cells sorted from blood, obtained in a trial of the OX40 agonist ivuxolimab. CDR3: CASSFRPGENEKLFF. Written as DNA, the CDR3 is TGCGCCAGCAGCTTTCGTCCAGGGGAAAATGAAAAACTGTTTTTT. Full variable domain (remainder filled in from reference TRBV5-1 and TRBJ1-4): KAGVTQTPRYLIKTRGQQVTLSCSPISGHRSVSWYQQTPGQGLQFLFEYFSETQRNKGNFPGRFSGRQFSNSRSEMNVSTLELGDSALYLCASSFRPGENEKLFFGSGTQLSVL.